The rows below give T cell receptor beta chains drawn from one sample of a study of T cell repertoires in cytomegalovirus infection. TCRdb re-called the reads with MiXCR, one entry per CDR3 protein. This sample carries around 530,000 distinct CDR3 sequences, about 15% of them seen once, and the ten largest clones take 20% to 30%. Sequenced input: CD8+ T cells from PBMCs. The source is a human donor in good health (CMV status not recorded). Some clones in this sample may be carry-over from other donors' samples. Each CDR3 is given with its conserved first and last residue. Each record gives: clone size, D gene, V gene, J gene, CDR3 DNA, CDR3 protein. A D gene is named only where the DNA matches it firmly. Expanded clones are given a class, and other clones once, few, many or no size at all.

size: many
D: TRBD1
V: TRBV12-3/TRBV12-4
J: TRBJ2-1
DNA: TGTGCCAGCAGCCTCCGGACAGGCTACAATGAGCAGTTCTTC
CDR3: CASSLRTGYNEQFF

size: few
D: .
V: TRBV20-1
J: TRBJ1-2
DNA: TGCAGTGCTAGAGGCCCGATACAGCGTGATGGCTACACCTTC
CDR3: CSARGPIQRDGYTF

size: few
D: .
V: TRBV30
J: TRBJ1-1
DNA: TGTGCCTGGAGTGTAACAGGCACTGAAGCTTTCTTT
CDR3: CAWSVTGTEAFF

size: many
D: .
V: TRBV6-6
J: TRBJ1-3
DNA: TGTGCCAGCAGTTACTCCCCCCCGGGGAGGGAGGCTGGAAACACCATATATTTT
CDR3: CASSYSPPGREAGNTIYF

size: many
D: TRBD1
V: TRBV6-6
J: TRBJ1-1
DNA: TGTGCCAGCAGTTACCCAGGGGGGGGCTTGGGGTACACTGAAGCTTTCTTT
CDR3: CASSYPGGGLGYTEAFF

size: .
D: TRBD2
V: TRBV5-1
J: TRBJ2-4
DNA: TGCGCCAGCAGACACGGGCTAGCGGGAGTTTCCAAAAACATTCAGTACTTC
CDR3: CASRHGLAGVSKNIQYF

size: .
D: .
V: TRBV5-6
J: TRBJ2-7
DNA: TGTGCCAGCAGCTTCGAAGGGTTCTCCTACGAGCAGTACTTC
CDR3: CASSFEGFSYEQYF

size: many
D: .
V: TRBV27
J: TRBJ1-2
DNA: TGTGCCAGCAGTCGCGGTCCGGGGGCGGACTATGGCTACACCTTC
CDR3: CASSRGPGADYGYTF

size: few
D: .
V: TRBV14
J: TRBJ2-7
DNA: TGTGCCAGCAGCCAAGTTTACGTATACTCGCGAGGAAACTACGAGCAGTACTTC
CDR3: CASSQVYVYSRGNYEQYF

size: .
D: .
V: TRBV7-9
J: TRBJ2-7
DNA: TGTGCCAGCAAAGACGGTTCCTTTTACGAGCAGTACTTC
CDR3: CASKDGSFYEQYF

size: .
D: TRBD1
V: TRBV4-1
J: TRBJ1-2
DNA: TGCGCCAGCAGCCGCGCCAGGGGGAACTATGGCTACACCTTC
CDR3: CASSRARGNYGYTF

size: many
D: .
V: TRBV11-3
J: TRBJ2-7
DNA: TGTGCCAGCAGCTTTAGTGACAGCCCCTGGGAGCAGTACTTC
CDR3: CASSFSDSPWEQYF

size: .
D: .
V: TRBV3-1
J: TRBJ1-2
DNA: TGTGCCAGCAGCCAAGATCTAGGAGACTATGGCTACACCTTC
CDR3: CASSQDLGDYGYTF

size: .
D: .
V: TRBV7-9
J: TRBJ2-1
DNA: TGTGCCAGCAGCCTCGGGACAACAAGCTCCTACAATGAGCAGTTCTTC
CDR3: CASSLGTTSSYNEQFF

size: many
D: .
V: TRBV6-1
J: TRBJ2-2
DNA: TGTGCCAGCAGGGGCGCGAACAGGGCCCCCCTAGGGACCGGGGAGCTGTTTTTT
CDR3: CASRGANRAPLGTGELFF

size: many
D: .
V: TRBV10-3
J: TRBJ1-1
DNA: TGTGCCATCAGTGAGTCTGAGGGAGGCGCCACTGAAGCTTTCTTT
CDR3: CAISESEGGATEAFF

size: few
D: .
V: TRBV20-1
J: TRBJ2-5
DNA: TGCAGTGCCCATCGTGGGGCCGGAGAGACCCAGTACTTC
CDR3: CSAHRGAGETQYF

size: many
D: .
V: TRBV12-5
J: TRBJ1-1
DNA: TGTGCTAGTGGTTTGGTAATTCGACAGCCCATGAACACTGAAGCTTTCTTT
CDR3: CASGLVIRQPMNTEAFF

size: .
D: TRBD2
V: TRBV5-1
J: TRBJ2-1
DNA: TGCGCCAGCAGCGGACGACTAGCTGAGGTCTCCAATGAGCAGTTCTTC
CDR3: CASSGRLAEVSNEQFF

size: once
D: .
V: TRBV2
J: TRBJ2-1
DNA: TGTGCCAGCCAGACTGTATACCATGAGCAGTTCTTC
CDR3: CASQTVYHEQFF

size: .
D: TRBD1
V: TRBV20-1
J: TRBJ2-7
DNA: TGCAGTGCTGCGACAGGGTCTAAGGACGAGCAGTACTTC
CDR3: CSAATGSKDEQYF

size: .
D: .
V: TRBV5-6
J: TRBJ2-7
DNA: TGTGCCAGCAGCTTGGGAGGGACCTCGAGCTCCTACGAGCAGTACTTC
CDR3: CASSLGGTSSSYEQYF